This TCR beta chain was found in a study of Ad26.COV2.S vaccination and SARS-CoV-2 variants. Notes on the study in general: Measures of TCR breadth and depth may have fallen short of total T cell responses.

Clones were read by immunoSEQ multiplex PCR, and TCRdb kept only the in-frame ones, dropping some. The sample lists around 450,000 clones, 89% seen once, with under 2% in the top ten. Specified treatment: roughly 20 received Ad26.COV2.S at low or high dose, single or two shots; about 5 received placebo; per-sample allocation not given. At day 63 after the first vaccine or placebo injection, samples were drawn. V shed 0 bases and J shed 7 bases, with 18 bases lying between them. CDR3 length: 15 residues. Germline-derived CDR1 and CDR2 are SQVTM and ANQGSEA. A word on this clone: Antigen specificity is unknown.

The sample here was peripheral blood, taken in a trial of Ad26.COV2.S vaccine versus placebo. This TCR was recovered from a person aged 18-60 years who received the Ad26.COV2.S COVID-19 vaccine or a placebo. This rearrangement joins TRBV29-1 to TRBJ1-2; D perhaps matches TRBD1 (5 bases). DNA of the CDR3: TGCAGCGTTGAAGAGAGGTCAGGGTTGTTGCGTGGCTACACCTTC. It encodes CSVEERSGLLRGYTF. Full variable domain (missing parts from reference TRBV29-1 and TRBJ1-2): SAVISQKPSRDICQRGTSLTIQCQVDSQVTMMFWYRQQPGQSLTLIATANQGSEATYESGFVIDKFPISRPNLTFSTLTVSNMSPEDSSIYLCSVEERSGLLRGYTFGSGTRLTVV.